These 20 T cell receptor beta chains were sequenced from one sample in a study of beta chain features in type 1 diabetes. As every portion of the isolated RNA was reverse transcribed, the sequencing read expressed TCRB transcripts. TCRdb's copy holds only in-frame clones and misses some; the assay was immunoSEQ multiplex PCR. The repertoire holds around 400,000 clones, with about 15% as singletons. The material sequenced was naive CD4+ T cells from blood. The receptors derive from a woman aged 18-29 years in good health.

This clone came up a few times. Written as DNA, the CDR3 is TGTGCCAGCAGCAAACGCCACCATGAAACAGGCCCCAGTCTTCGGACCTTC. It is translated as CASSKRHHETGPSLRTF. V gene TRBV21-1 combines with J gene TRBJ1-2; TRBD1 is the table's D call, not checked against the DNA. TRBV21-1 is marked as a pseudogene. This CDR3 is built from 17 residues.

This clone was detected a few times. The chain has TRBV19 and TRBJ1-1; D not resolved. The CDR3 is 11 residues long. The germline V gene encodes CDR1 LNHDA and CDR2 SQIVND (reference sequence). V was cut by 5 bases and J by 10 bases, with 11 bases left in between. CDR3 DNA sequence: TGTGCCAGTAGTCCGGGGTACGGAGCTTTCTTT. It translates to CASSPGYGAFF. The whole variable domain, filled in from reference TRBV19 and TRBJ1-1, reads DGGITQSPKYLFRKEGQNVTLSCEQNLNHDAMYWYRQDPGQGLRLIYYSQIVNDFQKGDIAEGYSVSREKKESFPLTVTSAQKNPTAFYLCASSPGYGAFFGQGTRLTVV.

The chain combines TRBV28 with TRBJ2-7; D possibly corresponds to TRBD1 (6 bases). Per the germline V gene, CDR1 is MDHEN and CDR2 is SYDVKM. The length of the CDR3 is 14 residues. V lost 5 bases, J lost 2 bases, and 13 bases lay in between. The CDR3, as DNA: TGTGCCAGCAGTGCCTCAGGGGTTACCTACGAGCAGTACTTC. It encodes CASSASGVTYEQYF.

This clone showed up just a few times. The rearrangement links TRBV28 to TRBJ1-2; D gene uncertain. This CDR3 spans 14 amino acids. The V gene's germline CDR1 is MDHEN and CDR2 SYDVKM. Trimming stripped 5 bases from V and 4 bases from J, with 14 bases between. The CDR3 loop reads CASSPDPRGYGYTF. DNA of the CDR3: TGTGCCAGCAGTCCGGACCCGCGGGGCTATGGCTACACCTTC.

This clone occurred a few times. The CDR3 loop is CASSLTSGSTVDTQYF. CDR3 sequence (DNA): TGCGCCAGCAGCTTGACTAGCGGGAGTACTGTGGATACGCAGTATTTT. The chain is built from TRBV5-1 and TRBJ2-3; 11 bases agree with TRBD2. This CDR3 contains 16 residues. V trimming: 1 base; J trimming: 6 bases; junction bases outside the gene matches: 7. The germline V gene has CDR1 SGHRS and CDR2 YFSETQ.

This clone was seen more than once but under ten times. The chain is built from TRBV18 and TRBJ2-1; D possibly corresponds to TRBD1 (6 bases). V lost 3 bases and J 8 bases, leaving 11 bases between the germline ends. CDR1 is KGHSH and CDR2 is LQKENI in the germline V gene. The CDR3 spans 13 residues. The CDR3 nucleotides are TGTGCCAGCTCACCGGACAGCGGATATGAGCAGTTCTTC. Its protein product is CASSPDSGYEQFF.

The chain couples TRBV25-1 to TRBJ1-1, with 7 bases aligning to TRBD1. Losses at the gene ends were 4 bases for V and 6 bases for J; bases not matched to a gene: 5. This CDR3 spans 13 amino acids. Germline V CDR1 and CDR2: MGHDK, SYGVNS. The DNA of the CDR3 is TGTGCCAGCAGTGTCCTCGACAGGGCTGAAGCTTTCTTT. This sequence encodes CASSVLDRAEAFF.

This sequence joins TRBV19 and TRBJ2-7, with a possible D match to TRBD1 (6 bases). CDR1 and CDR2 from the germline V gene are LNHDA and SQIVND (reference sequence). Trimming removed 4 bases from V and 3 bases from J, with 19 bases in between. The CDR3 has 16 amino acids. The CDR3 loop reads CASSTARTAVFYEQYF. The CDR3 bases are TGTGCCAGTAGTACCGCCCGGACAGCCGTGTTCTACGAGCAGTACTTC.

This clone came up a few times. The rearrangement joins TRBV7-9 to TRBJ2-2; D possibly corresponds to TRBD2 (6 bases). This CDR3 is built from 14 residues. The V gene lost 6 bases and the J gene lost 6 bases, with 14 bases spanning the gap. Germline V gives CDR1 SEHNR, CDR2 FQNEAQ (reference sequence). The CDR3 DNA is TGTGCCAGCAGAGTATGGACGGGGGCCGGGGAGCTGTTTTTT. Encoded protein: CASRVWTGAGELFF.

The chain joins TRBV29-1 to TRBJ2-7; 7 nucleotides agree with TRBD2. With V trimmed by 4 bases and J by 0 bases, 3 bases remained unmatched. This CDR3 contains 13 residues. Germline V gene lookup returns CDR1 SQVTM and CDR2 ANQGSEA. The CDR3 DNA sequence: TGCAGCGTTGGGCGGGAGAGCTCCTACGAGCAGTACTTC. Translating it yields CSVGRESSYEQYF.

CDR3: CASSIEGRTAKNIQYF. CDR3 DNA sequence: TGTGCCAGTAGTATTGAGGGCCGCACAGCCAAAAACATTCAGTACTTC. V gene TRBV19 combines with J gene TRBJ2-4, with a tentative D call TRBD2 (5 bases). V shed 3 bases and J shed 0 bases, with 12 bases lying between them. CDR1 and CDR2 (germline): LNHDA, SQIVND (reference sequence). This CDR3 comprises 16 residues.

This clone was observed a handful of times. This chain uses TRBV7-9 with TRBJ2-1; a weak D match, TRBD2 (5 bases). Germline V gene sequence: CDR1 SEHNR, CDR2 FQNEAQ (reference sequence). CDR3 length: 14 residues. V gave up 6 bases and J gave up 0 bases, with 9 bases separating them. CDR3 DNA sequence: TGTGCCAGCAGTCCCGGGAACTCCTACAATGAGCAGTTCTTC. Translated: CASSPGNSYNEQFF.

This clone was detected a few times. This rearrangement joins TRBV28 to TRBJ2-7, with 9 bases that match TRBD1. Germline-derived CDR1 and CDR2 are MDHEN and SYDVKM. Unmatched junction bases numbered 4, after V lost 4 bases and J lost 6 bases. CDR3 size: 13 residues. This chain's CDR3 is CASSSGQGPEQYF. CDR3 DNA sequence: TGTGCCAGCAGTTCGGGACAGGGCCCCGAGCAGTACTTC.

The V call is TRBV5-1, the J call TRBJ2-5; 9 nucleotides align to TRBD2. The CDR3 consists of 14 residues. CDR1 and CDR2 from the germline V gene are SGHRS and YFSETQ. Trimming cost V 5 bases and J 5 bases; bases outside gene matches: 7. In DNA form, the CDR3 reads TGCGCCAGCAGGAGAAGCGGGAGGTCCGAGACCCAGTACTTC. It translates to CASRRSGRSETQYF.

The chain joins TRBV5-4 to TRBJ2-1; 7 positions match TRBD1. This CDR3 contains 15 residues. V shed 3 bases and J 0 bases; nucleotides not matched to a gene: 3. CDR1 SGHNT and CDR2 YYREEE come from the germline V gene (reference sequence). The CDR3 spells CASSWGQSSYNEQFF. The CDR3 DNA reads as TGTGCCAGCAGCTGGGGACAGTCCTCCTACAATGAGCAGTTCTTC.

This clone was counted a few times. The rearrangement uses TRBV5-1 and TRBJ2-1, with D possibly matching TRBD1 (5 bases). Germline loops: CDR1 SGHRS, CDR2 YFSETQ. Trimming removed 0 bases from V and 0 bases from J, with 13 bases in between. The CDR3 has 17 amino acids. This CDR3 is CASSLGGHLSSYNEQFF. In DNA form, the CDR3 reads TGCGCCAGCAGCTTGGGGGGCCACCTCAGCTCCTACAATGAGCAGTTCTTC.

The chain is built from TRBV28 and TRBJ2-1, with 10 bases matching TRBD2. Germline V gene lookup returns CDR1 MDHEN and CDR2 SYDVKM. The V and J ends lost 5 bases and 2 bases, in that order; junction bases with no gene match: 6. The CDR3 sequence is 16 residues long. The CDR3 loop reads CASSKTSGSAYNEQFF. The DNA for the CDR3 is TGTGCCAGCAGTAAGACTAGCGGGTCAGCCTACAATGAGCAGTTCTTC. The full variable domain, in which reference TRBV28 and TRBJ2-1 provide the parts outside the CDR3, is DVKVTQSSRYLVKRTGEKVFLECVQDMDHENMFWYRQDPGLGLRLIYFSYDVKMKEKGDIPEGYSVSREKKERFSLILESASTNQTSMYLCASSKTSGSAYNEQFFGPGTRLTVL.

The chain recombines TRBV23-1 with TRBJ2-1, with 14 bases fitting TRBD2. TRBV23-1 counts as an open reading frame of uncertain function. V was clipped by 3 bases and J by 1 base; unmatched bases: 11. The CDR3 covers 20 residues. The CDR3 sequence: CASSQLRLAGGRRSYNEQFF. CDR3 sequence (DNA): TGCGCCAGCAGTCAGTTAAGACTAGCGGGAGGGCGTCGATCCTACAATGAGCAGTTCTTC.

This rearrangement joins TRBV5-4 to TRBJ2-7; weak D call: TRBD2 (5 bases). CDR1 is SGHNT, CDR2 YYREEE, per germline (reference sequence). With 1 base removed from V and 5 bases from J, the gap between germline ends came to 16 bases. CDR3 length: 15 residues. The CDR3 nucleotides read TGTGCCAGCAGCTTGTCGTATGGCGCGGGCCACGAGCAGTACTTC. Amino acids: CASSLSYGAGHEQYF.

The chain is built from TRBV9 and TRBJ2-1; 7 nucleotides align to TRBD2. Germline V CDR1 and CDR2: SGDLS, YYNGEE. The CDR3 is 14 amino acids. Trimming removed 2 bases from V and 5 bases from J; junction bases left unmatched: 4. The CDR3 is CASSVLRGNNEQFF. In DNA, the CDR3 is TGTGCCAGCAGCGTCTTGCGGGGGAACAATGAGCAGTTCTTC.